The 8 T cell receptor beta chains below come from one sample, sequenced in a study of shared clonotypes between healthy human individuals. TCRdb's table, derived via immunoSEQ multiplex PCR, lists solely in-frame clones and lacks some. The sample comprises about 700,000 clones, around 92% of which are singletons, and more than 20% rests with the top ten. Naive-designated CD8 cells lacked CD45RO, were positively enriched for CCR7, and omitted terminally differentiated effector memory CD45RA+ cells. The sequenced sample was naive CD8+ T cells sorted from blood. The receptors were sampled from a young man in good health.

J is TRBJ1-5 and V is TRBV10-2; TRBD1 is a possible D gene (6 bases). Germline V gene data show CDR1 as WSHSY and CDR2 as SAAADI. This CDR3 is 15 amino acids long. V was clipped by 3 bases and J by 4 bases, with 13 bases between them. The CDR3 coding sequence is TGCGCCAGCAGTGAAAGGACAGTAGGGAATCAGCCCCAGCATTTT. It is translated as CASSERTVGNQPQHF.

A single count supports this clone. Other DNA sequences of this sample code for an identical CDR3. The chain is built from TRBV15 and TRBJ2-7; D is uncertain. Trimming took 0 bases from V and 0 from J, leaving 9 bases between them. The CDR3 is 15 residues long. Germline values: CDR1 LNHNV, CDR2 YYDKDF (reference sequence). CDR3 sequence (DNA): TGTGCCACCAGCAGAGATCGCGGTAGCTCCTACGAGCAGTACTTC. It yields the protein CATSRDRGSSYEQYF.

A single count supports this clone. The chain has TRBV27 and TRBJ2-2; unclear D gene. V lost 7 bases and J 4 bases, leaving 16 bases between the germline ends. CDR1 is MNHEY and CDR2 is SMNVEV in the germline V gene (reference sequence). This CDR3 comprises 15 residues. The CDR3 region has the DNA TGTGCCAGCACTCTGTTACCTATACGCACCGGGGAGCTGTTTTTT. Its protein is CASTLLPIRTGELFF.

The genes are TRBV29-1 and TRBJ2-7, with unresolved D. CDR1 is SQVTM, CDR2 ANQGSEA, per germline. Trimming cost V 6 bases and J 3 bases, with 9 bases left between them. The CDR3 loop spans 11 amino acids. The CDR3 region is CSVWASYEQYF. The CDR3 DNA sequence: TGCAGCGTGTGGGCGAGCTACGAGCAGTACTTC.

CDR3 DNA sequence: TGTGCCAGTAGTTCGGGACTAGGGGAGCAGTACTTC. It yields the protein CASSSGLGEQYF. The V gene is TRBV19, the J gene TRBJ2-7; 8 bases are a match to TRBD2. The CDR3 runs to 12 residues. Germline CDR1 is LNHDA and CDR2 is SQIVND (reference sequence). With 5 bases clipped from V and 7 bases from J, the junction kept 4 bases outside the gene matches. The full variable domain, completed using reference TRBV19 and TRBJ2-7, is DGGITQSPKYLFRKEGQNVTLSCEQNLNHDAMYWYRQDPGQGLRLIYYSQIVNDFQKGDIAEGYSVSREKKESFPLTVTSAQKNPTAFYLCASSSGLGEQYFGPGTRLTVT.

This chain connects TRBV7-9 to TRBJ2-5, with 9 bases fitting TRBD1. The germline gives CDR1 SEHNR, CDR2 FQNEAQ (reference sequence). This CDR3 spans 16 amino acids. V was clipped by 6 bases and J by 4 bases; unmatched bases: 12. The CDR3 spells CASRPTGTGLGETQYF. In nucleotides, the CDR3 is TGTGCCAGCAGGCCTACCGGGACAGGGTTAGGAGAGACCCAGTACTTC.

This clone was seen a handful of times. The chain recombines TRBV27 with TRBJ1-5, with D unresolved. Germline V gives CDR1 MNHEY, CDR2 SMNVEV (reference sequence). V was cut by 3 bases and J by 0 bases, with 9 bases left in between. This CDR3 is built from 15 residues. The CDR3 loop reads CASSFGGYSNQPQHF. The CDR3 DNA reads TGTGCCAGCAGTTTCGGAGGATATAGCAATCAGCCCCAGCATTTT.

As for this clone: This same CDR3 is encoded by further DNA sequences in the sample. The V and J genes are TRBV9 and TRBJ2-3; D is undetermined. Looked up from germline, CDR1 is SGDLS and CDR2 is YYNGEE. The CDR3 is made up of 12 amino acids. V was shortened by 3 bases and J by 5 bases, with 7 bases between the two germline ends. For the CDR3, the DNA is TGTGCCAGCAGCGACACCCGAGATACGCAGTATTTT. Translating it yields CASSDTRDTQYF. Drawing the rest from reference TRBV9 and TRBJ2-3, the complete variable domain is DSGVTQTPKHLITATGQRVTLRCSPRSGDLSVYWYQQSLDQGLQFLIQYYNGEERAKGNILERFSAQQFPDLHSELNLSSLELGDSALYFCASSDTRDTQYFGPGTRLTVL.